This TCR beta chain comes out of a study of blood T cell repertoires in COVID-19. Authors' processing steps: Using reference gene primer amplification, nucleated cell counts were estimated. Profiled with immunoSEQ multiplex PCR; TCRdb holds only in-frame clones, not every one. The D gene and trimming were derived from the DNA, and the V and J assignments and clone size from that table. The repertoire holds around 150,000 clones, with around 86% as singletons. CDR3 length: 11 amino acids. Trimming shortened V by 7 bases and J by 8 bases, and 8 bases separated the two germline ends. The source is a man aged 18 to 30 with acute or convalescent COVID-19. The chain couples TRBV12-3 or TRBV12-4 to TRBJ1-4, with D tentatively TRBD1 (5 bases). Sequenced sample: peripheral blood. The CDR3: CASTTGEKLFF. In nucleotides, the CDR3 is TGTGCCAGCACCACAGGAGAAAAACTGTTTTTT.